These T cell receptor beta chains were read from a single sample in a study of CD8+CD57+ T cells in acquired aplastic anemia. TCRdb re-derived calls from the reads in MiXCR, one entry per CDR3 protein. The sample has around 500,000 distinct CDR3 sequences, under 40% seen once. The specimen sequenced was sorted CD4+, CD8+, or CD8+CD57+ T cells (not recorded which) from PBMCs. These receptors originate from a human donor with aplastic anemia. Each CDR3 is given with its conserved first and last residue. Each record gives: clone size, V gene, D gene, J gene, CDR3 protein, CDR3 DNA. The D gene is left open where the match is weak. Clone size appears in some rows only: once, few, many, or a class for an expanded clone.

clone_size: few; v_call: TRBV11-2; d_call: .; j_call: TRBJ2-1; cdr3_aa: CASSSDSWYSYNEQFF; cdr3_nt: TGTGCCAGCAGCTCGGACTCTTGGTACTCCTACAATGAGCAGTTCTTC
clone_size: .; v_call: TRBV6-1; d_call: TRBD1; j_call: TRBJ1-5; cdr3_aa: CASRPQGGNQPQHF; cdr3_nt: TGTGCCAGCAGGCCACAGGGGGGCAATCAGCCCCAGCATTTT
clone_size: .; v_call: TRBV20-1; d_call: TRBD2; j_call: TRBJ2-7; cdr3_aa: CSAPGLAGDEQYF; cdr3_nt: TGCAGTGCACCGGGACTAGCGGGGGACGAGCAGTACTTC
clone_size: .; v_call: TRBV5-6; d_call: .; j_call: TRBJ1-2; cdr3_aa: CASRKTGSRETGYTF; cdr3_nt: TGTGCCAGCAGAAAGACGGGGAGTAGGGAAACGGGCTACACCTTC
clone_size: .; v_call: TRBV25-1; d_call: TRBD1; j_call: TRBJ1-4; cdr3_aa: CASRDPGTAGEKLFF; cdr3_nt: TGTGCCAGCAGAGACCCCGGGACAGCGGGTGAAAAACTGTTTTTT
clone_size: few; v_call: TRBV2; d_call: TRBD2; j_call: TRBJ2-7; cdr3_aa: CASRTSGRAYEQYF; cdr3_nt: TGTGCCAGCAGAACTAGCGGGAGGGCCTACGAGCAGTACTTC
clone_size: few; v_call: TRBV20-1; d_call: .; j_call: TRBJ2-7; cdr3_aa: CSANSGGFRTGRHEQYF; cdr3_nt: TGCAGTGCCAATAGCGGGGGATTTAGGACAGGGAGACACGAGCAGTACTTC
clone_size: .; v_call: TRBV5-1; d_call: .; j_call: TRBJ2-5; cdr3_aa: CASSLERGETQYF; cdr3_nt: TGCGCCAGCAGCTTGGAAAGGGGAGAGACCCAGTACTTC
clone_size: .; v_call: TRBV19; d_call: .; j_call: TRBJ1-2; cdr3_aa: CASIFRGFGYTF; cdr3_nt: TGTGCCAGTATTTTCCGGGGGTTTGGCTACACCTTC
clone_size: few; v_call: TRBV20-1; d_call: TRBD2; j_call: TRBJ2-5; cdr3_aa: CSARAGSGRAETQYF; cdr3_nt: TGCAGTGCTAGAGCCGGTAGCGGGAGGGCAGAGACCCAGTACTTC
clone_size: .; v_call: TRBV25-1; d_call: .; j_call: TRBJ1-2; cdr3_aa: CASSQVSDYGYTF; cdr3_nt: TGCGCCAGCAGCCAAGTTAGCGACTATGGCTACACCTTC
clone_size: many; v_call: TRBV29-1; d_call: TRBD1; j_call: TRBJ2-1; cdr3_aa: CSGTGKYNEQFF; cdr3_nt: TGCAGCGGGACAGGTAAATACAATGAGCAGTTCTTC
clone_size: .; v_call: TRBV9; d_call: .; j_call: TRBJ2-2; cdr3_aa: CASSALMNTGELFF; cdr3_nt: TGTGCCAGCAGCGCACTTATGAACACCGGGGAGCTGTTTTTT
clone_size: many; v_call: TRBV13; d_call: .; j_call: TRBJ2-5; cdr3_aa: CASSFRKETQYF; cdr3_nt: TGTGCCAGCAGCTTCCGAAAAGAGACCCAGTACTTC
clone_size: .; v_call: TRBV6-5; d_call: TRBD1; j_call: TRBJ1-1; cdr3_aa: CASRQGTNTEAFF; cdr3_nt: TGTGCCAGCCGACAGGGAACGAACACTGAAGCTTTCTTT
clone_size: many; v_call: TRBV20-1; d_call: .; j_call: TRBJ1-6; cdr3_aa: CSARPRTDSYNSPLHF; cdr3_nt: TGCAGTGCTAGACCCCGGACGGACAGTTATAATTCACCCCTCCACTTT
clone_size: many; v_call: TRBV4-2; d_call: TRBD2; j_call: TRBJ2-7; cdr3_aa: CASSLGLAGGYEQYF; cdr3_nt: TGTGCCAGCAGCTTAGGACTAGCGGGGGGCTACGAGCAGTACTTC
clone_size: many; v_call: TRBV15; d_call: .; j_call: TRBJ2-1; cdr3_aa: CATSPGTYNEQFF; cdr3_nt: TGTGCCACCAGCCCGGGGACCTACAATGAGCAGTTCTTC
clone_size: .; v_call: TRBV12-3/TRBV12-4; d_call: .; j_call: TRBJ2-5; cdr3_aa: CASSLHPGLGQETQYF; cdr3_nt: TGTGCCAGCAGTTTGCACCCGGGCTTAGGACAAGAGACCCAGTACTTC
clone_size: few; v_call: TRBV5-1; d_call: TRBD1; j_call: TRBJ2-3; cdr3_aa: CASSLQGQGTDTQYF; cdr3_nt: TGCGCCAGCAGCTTGCAGGGACAGGGCACAGATACGCAGTATTTT
clone_size: .; v_call: TRBV7-3; d_call: .; j_call: TRBJ1-2; cdr3_aa: CASSLTGTSYTF; cdr3_nt: TGTGCCAGCAGCTTAACGGGGACTAGCTACACCTTC
clone_size: many; v_call: TRBV24-1; d_call: TRBD1; j_call: TRBJ1-2; cdr3_aa: CATSDARPGTGNYGYTF; cdr3_nt: TGTGCCACCAGTGATGCGCGTCCTGGGACAGGGAACTATGGCTACACCTTC
clone_size: few; v_call: TRBV7-6; d_call: .; j_call: TRBJ2-1; cdr3_aa: CASSSMPTGSSYNEQFF; cdr3_nt: TGTGCCAGCAGCTCCATGCCAACAGGGAGCTCCTACAATGAGCAGTTCTTC
clone_size: .; v_call: TRBV6-1; d_call: TRBD1; j_call: TRBJ1-3; cdr3_aa: CASGRGGQGSGNTIYF; cdr3_nt: TGTGCCAGCGGAAGAGGCGGACAGGGCTCTGGAAACACCATATATTTT
clone_size: .; v_call: TRBV10-3; d_call: TRBD1; j_call: TRBJ1-2; cdr3_aa: CAISEGGQHPPISYTF; cdr3_nt: TGTGCCATCAGTGAGGGGGGACAGCATCCTCCGATTAGCTACACCTTC
clone_size: .; v_call: TRBV10-3; d_call: TRBD1; j_call: TRBJ1-5; cdr3_aa: CASSLNRGLHQPQHF; cdr3_nt: TGTGCCAGCAGTCTGAACAGGGGGCTACATCAGCCCCAGCATTTT
clone_size: many; v_call: TRBV5-8; d_call: .; j_call: TRBJ1-6; cdr3_aa: CASSLDSPYNSPLHF; cdr3_nt: TGTGCCAGCAGCTTAGACAGCCCCTATAATTCACCCCTCCACTTT
clone_size: .; v_call: TRBV2; d_call: TRBD2; j_call: TRBJ2-4; cdr3_aa: CASSDFRAGTIAIQYF; cdr3_nt: TGTGCCAGCAGTGATTTTAGGGCAGGGACTATCGCCATTCAGTACTTC
clone_size: few; v_call: TRBV20-1; d_call: TRBD1; j_call: TRBJ2-3; cdr3_aa: CSAHGTGADTQYF; cdr3_nt: TGCAGTGCCCACGGGACAGGGGCAGATACGCAGTATTTT
clone_size: .; v_call: TRBV19; d_call: .; j_call: TRBJ1-3; cdr3_aa: CASLDWNSGNTIYF; cdr3_nt: TGTGCCAGCCTTGACTGGAACTCTGGAAACACCATATATTTT
clone_size: few; v_call: TRBV27; d_call: .; j_call: TRBJ1-6; cdr3_aa: CASSLLGRDSPLHF; cdr3_nt: TGTGCCAGCAGTTTATTGGGTAGGGATTCACCCCTCCACTTT
clone_size: .; v_call: TRBV7-6; d_call: .; j_call: TRBJ2-5; cdr3_aa: CASSPRDWKQETQYF; cdr3_nt: TGCGCCAGCAGCCCTAGGGACTGGAAACAAGAGACCCAGTACTTC
clone_size: many; v_call: TRBV29-1; d_call: .; j_call: TRBJ2-2; cdr3_aa: CSVAGAVGELFF; cdr3_nt: TGCAGCGTTGCCGGGGCGGTCGGGGAGCTGTTTTTT
clone_size: few; v_call: TRBV18; d_call: .; j_call: TRBJ1-5; cdr3_aa: CASSPPGGLDQPQHF; cdr3_nt: TGTGCCAGCTCACCACCCGGGGGCCTCGATCAGCCCCAGCATTTT
clone_size: .; v_call: TRBV11-2; d_call: TRBD1; j_call: TRBJ2-6; cdr3_aa: CASSEQVPGQGSGANVLTF; cdr3_nt: TGTGCCAGCAGCGAACAAGTCCCGGGACAGGGTTCTGGGGCCAACGTCCTGACTTTC
clone_size: many; v_call: TRBV25-1; d_call: .; j_call: TRBJ2-3; cdr3_aa: CASKDSRSTDTQYF; cdr3_nt: TGTGCCAGTAAGGACTCTAGATCCACAGATACGCAGTATTTT
clone_size: few; v_call: TRBV5-1; d_call: .; j_call: TRBJ2-5; cdr3_aa: CASSLSPGNQYF; cdr3_nt: TGCGCCAGCAGTTTGTCCCCCGGGAACCAGTACTTC
clone_size: many; v_call: TRBV2; d_call: .; j_call: TRBJ2-7; cdr3_aa: CASSERPPGSYEQYF; cdr3_nt: TGTGCCAGCAGTGAAAGGCCCCCAGGGTCCTACGAGCAGTACTTC
clone_size: .; v_call: TRBV30; d_call: .; j_call: TRBJ1-6; cdr3_aa: CAWSGDGSYNSPLHF; cdr3_nt: TGTGCCTGGAGTGGGGACGGCTCCTATAATTCACCCCTCCACTTT